The TCR beta chain under discussion was sequenced for a study of long-term antiretroviral therapy in people with HIV. V was trimmed by 1 base and J by 9 bases, leaving 16 bases between them. The CDR3 is made up of 14 amino acids. CDR1 and CDR2 (germline): SGHNT, YYREEE (reference sequence). Overall study findings and caveats: There were no data on ART adherence, viral resistance or therapy changes, a gap that limits inferences about post-ART repertoire changes.

In this sample, this clone turned up once. Its antigen is not known. It was version v3.0 of the immunoSEQ assay that was run at survey level. This table comes from immunoSEQ multiplex PCR, and its TCRdb copy is limited to in-frame clones, with some not included. The sample includes over 15,000 clones, 70% to 90% seen only once; the top ten take 14% to 15%. The sequenced sample was unsorted PBMCs, obtained 2.3 years before starting antiretroviral therapy. V and J are TRBV5-4 and TRBJ2-5, with a tentative D call TRBD1 (5 bases). The receptor comes from a woman between 25 and 40 years old with HIV. The DNA for the CDR3 is TGTGCCAGCAGCTTGAAGGGGCAGTCCCGGTCCCAGTACTTC. It specifies CASSLKGQSRSQYF. The full variable domain, completed using reference TRBV5-4 and TRBJ2-5, is ETGVTQSPTHLIKTRGQQVTLRCSSQSGHNTVSWYQQALGQGPQFIFQYYREEENGRGNFPPRFSGLQFPNYSSELNVNALELDDSALYLCASSLKGQSRSQYFGPGTRLLVL.